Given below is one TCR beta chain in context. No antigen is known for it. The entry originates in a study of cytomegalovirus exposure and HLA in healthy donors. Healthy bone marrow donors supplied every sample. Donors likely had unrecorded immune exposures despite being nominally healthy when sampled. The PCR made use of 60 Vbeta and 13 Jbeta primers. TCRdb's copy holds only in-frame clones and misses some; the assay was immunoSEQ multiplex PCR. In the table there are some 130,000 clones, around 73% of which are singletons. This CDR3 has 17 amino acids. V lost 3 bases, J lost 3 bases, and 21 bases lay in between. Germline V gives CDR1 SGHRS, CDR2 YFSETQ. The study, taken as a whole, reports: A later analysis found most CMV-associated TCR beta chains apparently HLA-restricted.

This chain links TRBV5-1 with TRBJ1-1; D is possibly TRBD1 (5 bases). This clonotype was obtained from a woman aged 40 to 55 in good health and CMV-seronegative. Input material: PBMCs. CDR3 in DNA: TGCGCCAGCAGCTCCGGGCAGGGCCACAAGGGATACACTGAAGCTTTCTTT. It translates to CASSSGQGHKGYTEAFF.